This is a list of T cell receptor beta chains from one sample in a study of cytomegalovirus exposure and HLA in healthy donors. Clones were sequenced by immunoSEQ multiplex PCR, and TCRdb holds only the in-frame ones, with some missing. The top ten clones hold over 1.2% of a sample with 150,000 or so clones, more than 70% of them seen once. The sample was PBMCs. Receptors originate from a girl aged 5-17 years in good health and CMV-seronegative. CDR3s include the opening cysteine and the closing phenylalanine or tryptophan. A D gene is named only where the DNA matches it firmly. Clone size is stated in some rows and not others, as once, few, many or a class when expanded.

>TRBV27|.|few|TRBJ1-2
CASRPLADYGYTF
TGTGCCAGCAGACCCTTAGCTGACTATGGCTACACCTTC
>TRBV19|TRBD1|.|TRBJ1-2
CASSIDRGQGLDGYYGYTF
TGTGCCAGTAGTATAGATCGCGGACAGGGTTTAGACGGGTACTATGGCTACACCTTC
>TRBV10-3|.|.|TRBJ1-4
CAISDSQGSNEKLFF
TGTGCCATCAGTGACTCCCAGGGATCTAATGAAAAACTGTTTTTT
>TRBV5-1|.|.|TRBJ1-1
CASSFTGPGNTEAFF
TGCGCCAGCAGCTTCACCGGGCCGGGAAACACTGAAGCTTTCTTT
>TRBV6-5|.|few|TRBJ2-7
CASSRGAGEQYF
TGTGCCAGCAGTCGGGGGGCGGGGGAGCAGTACTTC
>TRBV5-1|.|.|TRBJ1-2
CASSNGYGYTF
TGCGCCAGCAGTAACGGCTATGGCTACACCTTC
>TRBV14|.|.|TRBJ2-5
CASSPRGKETQYF
TGTGCCAGCAGCCCCAGGGGAAAGGAGACCCAGTACTTC
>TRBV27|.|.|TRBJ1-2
CASSSPSGEGYTF
TGTGCCAGCAGCTCCCCAAGCGGGGAGGGCTACACCTTC
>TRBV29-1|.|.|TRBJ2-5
CSVAGRGETQYF
TGCAGCGTTGCCGGGAGAGGAGAGACCCAGTACTTC
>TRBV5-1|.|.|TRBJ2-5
CASSWNTGLSEQYF
TGCGCCAGCAGCTGGAATACGGGACTCTCGGAGCAGTACTTC
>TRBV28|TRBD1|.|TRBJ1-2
CASSPGTAIDGYTF
TGTGCCAGCAGCCCCGGGACAGCTATAGATGGCTACACCTTC
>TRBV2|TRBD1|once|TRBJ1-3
CASNLEAGTGLGNTIYF
TGTGCCAGCAACCTAGAAGCTGGGACAGGGCTTGGAAACACCATATATTTT
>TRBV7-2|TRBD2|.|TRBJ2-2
CASSLRTSGFTGELFF
TGTGCCAGCAGCCTGAGGACTAGCGGTTTCACCGGGGAGCTGTTTTTT
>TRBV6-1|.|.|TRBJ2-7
CASSEARAGDEQYF
TGTGCCAGCAGTGAAGCGCGGGCAGGGGACGAGCAGTACTTC
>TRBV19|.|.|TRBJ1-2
CASSIYGRGYTF
TGTGCCAGTAGTATTTACGGGAGAGGCTACACCTTC
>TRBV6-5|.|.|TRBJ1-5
CASSEVSGPQHF
TGTGCCAGCAGTGAAGTAAGCGGCCCCCAGCATTTT
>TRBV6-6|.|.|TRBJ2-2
CASSLGQRNTGELFF
TGTGCCAGCAGTTTAGGACAGCGGAACACCGGGGAGCTGTTTTTT
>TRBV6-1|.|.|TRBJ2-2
CASSEAESGSGELFF
TGTGCCAGCAGTGAAGCAGAATCCGGTAGCGGGGAGCTGTTTTTT
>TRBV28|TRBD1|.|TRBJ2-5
CASSLVAGTGGGGETQYF
TGTGCCAGCAGTTTAGTCGCGGGGACAGGGGGAGGGGGAGAGACCCAGTACTTC
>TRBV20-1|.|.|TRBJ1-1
CSARRGGNLIF
TGCAGTGCTAGACGGGGGGGGAACCTGATCTTT
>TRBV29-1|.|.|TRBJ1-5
CSVGGSNQPQHF
TGCAGCGTAGGGGGTAGCAATCAGCCCCAGCATTTT
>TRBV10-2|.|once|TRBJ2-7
CASRLDTYEQYF
TGCGCCAGCAGGCTCGACACCTACGAGCAGTACTTC
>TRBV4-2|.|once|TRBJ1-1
CASSQDPPGHTEAFF
TGTGCCAGCAGCCAAGATCCGCCAGGGCACACTGAAGCTTTCTTT
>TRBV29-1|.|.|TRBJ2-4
CSGGSGNIQYF
TGCAGCGGTGGGAGCGGGAACATTCAGTACTTC
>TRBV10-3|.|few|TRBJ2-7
CAISELGDDEQYF
TGTGCCATCAGTGAGTTGGGAGACGACGAGCAGTACTTC
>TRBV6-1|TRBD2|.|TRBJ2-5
CASSALHGGGGETQYF
TGTGCCAGCAGTGCCCTCCATGGCGGGGGAGGAGAGACCCAGTACTTC
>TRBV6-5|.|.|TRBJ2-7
CASSRSGLEQYF
TGTGCCAGCAGTCGCAGCGGTCTCGAGCAGTACTTC
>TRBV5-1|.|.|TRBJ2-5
CASSPRATQETQYF
TGCGCCAGCAGCCCCAGGGCTACCCAAGAGACCCAGTACTTC
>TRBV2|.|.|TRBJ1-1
CASSDFQGMYLTEAFF
TGTGCCAGCAGTGATTTCCAGGGAATGTATCTCACTGAAGCTTTCTTT
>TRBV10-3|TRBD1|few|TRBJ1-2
CAISTGEHGYTF
TGTGCCATCAGTACAGGGGAACATGGCTACACCTTC
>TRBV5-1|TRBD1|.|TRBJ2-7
CASRRGQGRSYEQYF
TGCGCCAGCAGAAGAGGACAGGGAAGATCCTACGAGCAGTACTTC
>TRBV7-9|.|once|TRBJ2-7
CASSEARDEQYF
TGTGCCAGCAGCGAAGCACGGGACGAGCAGTACTTC
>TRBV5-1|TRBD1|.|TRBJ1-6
CASSVPTGTAGDSPLHF
TGCGCCAGCAGCGTCCCCACTGGGACAGCGGGAGATTCACCCCTCCACTTT
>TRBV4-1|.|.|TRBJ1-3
CASSPGNTIYF
TGCGCCAGCAGCCCAGGAAACACCATATATTTT
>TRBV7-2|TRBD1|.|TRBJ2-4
CASSMGQGDIQYF
TGTGCCAGCAGCATGGGACAGGGCGACATTCAGTACTTC
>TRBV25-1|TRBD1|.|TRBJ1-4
CASSGGTGALATNEKLFF
TGTGCCAGCAGTGGGGGGACAGGCGCCCTTGCAACTAATGAAAAACTGTTTTTT
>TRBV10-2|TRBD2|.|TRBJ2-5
CASSERAGGPETQYF
TGCGCCAGCAGTGAGAGGGCGGGGGGGCCAGAGACCCAGTACTTC
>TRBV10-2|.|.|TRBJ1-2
CASTQSGVPGYTF
TGCGCCAGCACCCAATCGGGAGTTCCTGGCTACACCTTC
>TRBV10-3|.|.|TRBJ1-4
CAISDTTGSKNEKLFF
TGTGCCATCAGTGATACCACCGGGAGTAAGAATGAAAAACTGTTTTTT
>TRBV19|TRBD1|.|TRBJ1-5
CASSERDRAPPNQPQHF
TGTGCCAGTAGTGAACGGGACAGGGCCCCTCCCAATCAGCCCCAGCATTTT
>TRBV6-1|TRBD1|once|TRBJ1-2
CASRRTGESYGYTF
TGTGCCAGCAGGAGGACAGGGGAATCCTATGGCTACACCTTC
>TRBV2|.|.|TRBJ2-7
CASSDPLSRDIYEQYF
TGTGCCAGCAGTGACCCCCTGTCCCGGGACATCTACGAGCAGTACTTC
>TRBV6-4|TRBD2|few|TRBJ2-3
CASSVGGGATDTQYF
TGTGCCAGCAGTGTCGGCGGGGGGGCCACAGATACGCAGTATTTT
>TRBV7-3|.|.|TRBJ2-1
CASSLPGLYNEQFF
TGTGCCAGCAGCTTACCCGGACTCTACAATGAGCAGTTCTTC
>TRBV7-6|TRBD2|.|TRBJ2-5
CASSSGRLAGIQETQYF
TGTGCCAGCAGCTCGGGGCGACTAGCGGGGATCCAAGAGACCCAGTACTTC
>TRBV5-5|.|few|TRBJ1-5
CASSFSSNQPQHF
TGTGCCAGCAGCTTCAGTAGCAATCAGCCCCAGCATTTT
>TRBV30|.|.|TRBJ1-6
CAWSLTGLRSYNSPLHF
TGTGCCTGGAGTCTAACAGGGCTTAGGTCCTATAATTCACCCCTCCACTTT
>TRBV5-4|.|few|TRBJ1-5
CASSNPQSNQPQHF
TGTGCCAGCAGCAATCCGCAGAGCAATCAGCCCCAGCATTTT
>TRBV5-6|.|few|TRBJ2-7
CASSPTPRHEQYF
TGTGCCAGCAGCCCGACCCCCAGGCACGAGCAGTACTTC
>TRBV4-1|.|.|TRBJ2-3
CASSRTEAVTDTQYF
TGCGCCAGCAGCCGGACGGAGGCAGTCACAGATACGCAGTATTTT
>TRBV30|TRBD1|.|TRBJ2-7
CARDRAKGYEQYF
TGTGCCAGGGACAGGGCGAAGGGCTACGAGCAGTACTTC
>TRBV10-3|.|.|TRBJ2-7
CAISATEPSYEQYF
TGTGCCATCAGTGCTACGGAGCCTTCCTACGAGCAGTACTTC
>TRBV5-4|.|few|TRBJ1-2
CASSAGGTWQGFNYGYTF
TGTGCCAGCAGCGCTGGGGGGACTTGGCAGGGCTTTAACTATGGCTACACCTTC
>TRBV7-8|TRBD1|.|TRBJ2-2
CASSLARGLTGELFF
TGTGCCAGCAGCTTAGCCAGGGGGCTCACCGGGGAGCTGTTTTTT
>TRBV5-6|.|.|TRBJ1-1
CASTSGLGNTEAFF
TGTGCCAGCACGTCCGGGTTAGGGAACACTGAAGCTTTCTTT
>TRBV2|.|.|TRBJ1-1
CASSVLGDMNTEAFF
TGTGCCAGCAGTGTTTTAGGGGATATGAACACTGAAGCTTTCTTT
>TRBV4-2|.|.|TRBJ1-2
CASSLQGGAGSDGYTF
TGTGCCAGCAGCCTACAAGGGGGGGCGGGTTCCGATGGCTACACCTTC
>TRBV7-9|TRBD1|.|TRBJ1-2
CASSRTRGQSPNYGYTF
TGTGCCAGCAGCCGAACTAGGGGACAGTCCCCTAACTATGGCTACACCTTC
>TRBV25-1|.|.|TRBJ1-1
CASSRGLMNTEAFF
TGTGCCAGCAGTAGGGGACTGATGAACACTGAAGCTTTCTTT